Only one count was recorded for the clone carrying this T cell receptor beta chain. The data were obtained in a study of cytomegalovirus exposure and HLA in healthy donors. For the study at large: The approximately 120 validation repertoires were produced on the same platform as the 650 to 800 repertoires of the first cohort. This was reported in a later analysis.

Germline trimming cut 6 bases from V and 6 bases from J; bases unmatched to any gene: 6. Germline V gives CDR1 SQVTM, CDR2 ANQGSEA. This CDR3 spans 13 amino acids. The data were produced by immunoSEQ multiplex PCR, yet TCRdb's version contains in-frame clones alone and is incomplete. Of 240,000 or so clones in the sample, approximately 86% were seen once. The sample was PBMCs. This chain uses TRBV29-1 with TRBJ1-3, with 9 nucleotides matching TRBD1. The TCR sequence derives from a young woman in good health and CMV-seropositive. This chain's CDR3 is CSVATGGENTIYF. CDR3 DNA sequence: TGCAGCGTCGCGACAGGGGGTGAAAACACCATATATTTT.